Presented here are 7 T cell receptor beta chains from one specimen sequenced in a study of T cell repertoires in cytomegalovirus infection. Their antigens are not known. MiXCR, applied by TCRdb to the reads, yields one record per CDR3 protein. The sample consists of 900,000 to 950,000 distinct CDR3 sequences, roughly 31% of them appearing once. The sequencing here drew on cultured CD8+ T cells from PBMCs, taken from culture after CMV antigen stimulation. These receptors originate from a human donor in good health (CMV status not recorded). Some clones in this sample may be carry-over from other donors' samples.

The chain joins TRBV5-6 to TRBJ2-2; no reliable D call. V lost 0 bases and J lost 3, with 6 bases in between. The CDR3 extends over 14 amino acids. Looked up from germline, CDR1 is SGHDT and CDR2 is YYEEEE. DNA for the CDR3: TGTGCCAGCAGCTTGGGGTCGCACACCGGGGAGCTGTTTTTT. Translated, it gives CASSLGSHTGELFF.

The chain carries TRBV6-5 and TRBJ2-1, with D hard to call. The CDR3 is made up of 13 amino acids. Germline CDR1 MNHEY, CDR2 SVGAGI. Trimming shortened V by 2 bases and J by 5 bases, and 7 bases separated the two germline ends. Here the CDR3 DNA reads TGTGCCAGCAGTTACGACTTAAACAATGAGCAGTTCTTC. It specifies CASSYDLNNEQFF.

The genes are TRBV6-5 and TRBJ2-1, with D perhaps TRBD2 (6 bases). V dropped 0 bases and J dropped 7 bases, with 19 bases sitting between them. CDR3 size: 17 residues. CDR1 and CDR2 (germline): MNHEY, SVGAGI. Here the CDR3 DNA reads TGTGCCAGCAGTTACTCGGGCGGGGCACCTTTTGTGAATGAGCAGTTCTTC. The encoded protein is CASSYSGGAPFVNEQFF.

This chain connects TRBV20-1 to TRBJ2-1; D tentatively fits TRBD1 or TRBD2 (5 bases each). Germline lookup yields CDR1 DFQATT and CDR2 SNEGSKA (reference sequence). V was shortened by 2 bases and J by 9 bases, with 23 bases between the two germline ends. This CDR3 contains 16 residues. CDR3 nucleotide sequence: TGCAGTGCTAGACCGCCCGGGGCGACAAGGGATGCTGAGCAGTTCTTC. This encodes CSARPPGATRDAEQFF.

The chain is built from TRBV6-1 and TRBJ2-7; a possible D gene is TRBD2 (5 bases). The CDR3 runs 12 residues. The V end was cut by 7 bases, the J end by 3 bases, with 10 bases between. CDR1 MNHNS and CDR2 SASEGT come from the germline V gene. The CDR3 nucleotides read TGTGCCAGCATCGAGAGGGACTACGAGCAGTACTTC. This codes for CASIERDYEQYF.

J is TRBJ1-4 and V is TRBV7-9, with TRBD1 as a possible D gene (6 bases). From germline, CDR1 is SEHNR and CDR2 FQNEAQ (reference sequence). The CDR3 extends over 15 amino acids. Deletions cut 5 bases from V and 5 bases from J, with 15 bases between. For the CDR3, the DNA is TGTGCCAGCAGCGGACACAGGGTGGGGAATGAAAAACTGTTTTTT. It yields the protein CASSGHRVGNEKLFF.

The V gene is TRBV27, the J gene TRBJ2-2; 14 positions agree with TRBD2. CDR1 is MNHEY and CDR2 is SMNVEV in the germline V gene (reference sequence). There are 14 residues in the CDR3. V lost 7 bases and J lost 6; bases outside the gene matches: 1. The CDR3 sequence: CASTTSGGAGELFF. The CDR3 nucleotides read TGTGCCAGCACGACTAGCGGGGGGGCCGGGGAGCTGTTTTTT.